Listed below are T cell receptor beta chains from one sample, sequenced in a study of cytomegalovirus exposure and HLA in healthy donors. The repertoire was sequenced with immunoSEQ multiplex PCR; TCRdb's copy has only in-frame clones and lacks some. The table lists about 360,000 clones, 75% to 90% of them singletons, with about 0.8% in the top ten. The material sequenced was PBMCs. These receptors came from a woman between 18 and 30 years old in good health and CMV-seronegative. Each CDR3 is given with its conserved first and last residue. The order of the fields is D gene, V gene, clone size, J gene, CDR3 protein, CDR3 DNA. D genes are given only for firm matches. Size is omitted from some rows. Given values are once, few, many or a class for expanded clones.

d_gene: TRBD2
v_gene: TRBV6-1
abundance: NA
j_gene: TRBJ2-1
CDR3aa: CASSETSGALYNEQFF
CDR3nt: TGTGCCAGCAGTGAGACTAGCGGGGCCCTATACAATGAGCAGTTCTTC

d_gene: NA
v_gene: TRBV7-8
abundance: NA
j_gene: TRBJ1-2
CDR3aa: CASSLDRGGDYGYTF
CDR3nt: TGTGCCAGCAGCTTAGATCGCGGGGGGGACTATGGCTACACCTTC

d_gene: TRBD2
v_gene: TRBV28
abundance: NA
j_gene: TRBJ2-7
CDR3aa: CASRLAGGPYEQYF
CDR3nt: TGTGCCAGCAGACTAGCGGGAGGGCCCTACGAGCAGTACTTC

d_gene: TRBD1
v_gene: TRBV28
abundance: NA
j_gene: TRBJ2-7
CDR3aa: CASTAGGYEQYF
CDR3nt: TGTGCCAGCACCGCAGGGGGTTACGAGCAGTACTTC

d_gene: NA
v_gene: TRBV15
abundance: NA
j_gene: TRBJ1-5
CDR3aa: CATSRDLGQPQHF
CDR3nt: TGTGCCACCAGCAGAGATCTAGGCCAGCCCCAGCATTTT

d_gene: NA
v_gene: TRBV28
abundance: once
j_gene: TRBJ2-7
CDR3aa: CASSLSGGNRNEQYF
CDR3nt: TGTGCCAGCAGTTTATCGGGGGGCAATAGGAACGAGCAGTACTTC

d_gene: NA
v_gene: TRBV4-1
abundance: NA
j_gene: TRBJ1-5
CDR3aa: CASSSGEGGNQPQHF
CDR3nt: TGCGCCAGCAGCTCCGGGGAGGGTGGCAATCAGCCCCAGCATTTT

d_gene: NA
v_gene: TRBV27
abundance: NA
j_gene: TRBJ2-3
CDR3aa: CASSFRLTDTQYF
CDR3nt: TGTGCCAGCAGTTTCCGTCTGACAGATACGCAGTATTTT

d_gene: NA
v_gene: TRBV5-6
abundance: NA
j_gene: TRBJ2-7
CDR3aa: CASSKASYEQYF
CDR3nt: TGTGCCAGCAGCAAGGCTAGCTACGAGCAGTACTTC

d_gene: NA
v_gene: TRBV7-9
abundance: NA
j_gene: TRBJ1-5
CDR3aa: CASSLEDSNQPQHF
CDR3nt: TGTGCCAGCAGCTTAGAGGACAGTAATCAGCCCCAGCATTTT

d_gene: NA
v_gene: TRBV7-2
abundance: NA
j_gene: TRBJ2-6
CDR3aa: CASSSPWDTSSGANVLTF
CDR3nt: TGTGCCAGCAGCTCACCATGGGACACCAGCTCTGGGGCCAACGTCCTGACTTTC

d_gene: NA
v_gene: TRBV6-4
abundance: few
j_gene: TRBJ2-7
CDR3aa: CASSVEHSYEQYF
CDR3nt: TGTGCCAGCAGCGTAGAGCATTCCTACGAGCAGTACTTC

d_gene: TRBD1
v_gene: TRBV5-1
abundance: NA
j_gene: TRBJ1-4
CDR3aa: CASSLGGGFEKLFF
CDR3nt: TGCGCCAGCAGCTTGGGAGGGGGCTTTGAAAAACTGTTTTTT

d_gene: NA
v_gene: TRBV28
abundance: NA
j_gene: TRBJ1-2
CDR3aa: CASSFKWAGAFYGYTF
CDR3nt: TGTGCCAGCAGTTTCAAGTGGGCAGGGGCTTTCTATGGCTACACCTTC

d_gene: NA
v_gene: TRBV16
abundance: once
j_gene: TRBJ2-1
CDR3aa: CASSQSRVPHNEQFF
CDR3nt: TGTGCCAGCAGCCAATCGCGGGTCCCGCACAATGAGCAGTTCTTC

d_gene: TRBD1
v_gene: TRBV11-1
abundance: NA
j_gene: TRBJ2-7
CDR3aa: CASSLDRASYEQYF
CDR3nt: TGTGCCAGCAGCTTGGACAGGGCCTCCTACGAGCAGTACTTC

d_gene: NA
v_gene: TRBV7-9
abundance: NA
j_gene: TRBJ1-1
CDR3aa: CASSKTEGRETEAFF
CDR3nt: TGTGCCAGCAGCAAAACAGAGGGGCGGGAGACTGAAGCTTTCTTT

d_gene: TRBD2
v_gene: TRBV5-4
abundance: once
j_gene: TRBJ2-1
CDR3aa: CASSPRPMASGSRTEQFF
CDR3nt: TGTGCCAGCAGCCCCCGCCCAATGGCTAGCGGGAGTAGGACTGAGCAGTTCTTC

d_gene: TRBD1
v_gene: TRBV27
abundance: NA
j_gene: TRBJ2-2
CDR3aa: CASRRTGPGELFF
CDR3nt: TGTGCCAGCAGGCGGACAGGTCCCGGGGAGCTGTTTTTT

d_gene: NA
v_gene: TRBV4-1
abundance: NA
j_gene: TRBJ2-1
CDR3aa: CASSQVDMGLSYNEQFF
CDR3nt: TGCGCCAGCAGCCAAGTGGATATGGGACTCTCCTACAATGAGCAGTTCTTC

d_gene: NA
v_gene: TRBV9
abundance: NA
j_gene: TRBJ2-1
CDR3aa: CASSATRLGGEQFF
CDR3nt: TGTGCCAGCAGCGCGACCCGACTCGGGGGTGAGCAGTTCTTC

d_gene: NA
v_gene: TRBV7-2
abundance: NA
j_gene: TRBJ2-7
CDR3aa: CASSFRKGGSFEQYF
CDR3nt: TGTGCCAGCAGCTTCAGGAAGGGCGGGTCGTTCGAGCAGTACTTC

d_gene: NA
v_gene: TRBV4-1
abundance: once
j_gene: TRBJ2-7
CDR3aa: CASSQDGGPQGVWQYF
CDR3nt: TGCGCCAGCAGCCAAGATGGAGGTCCGCAAGGAGTTTGGCAGTACTTC

d_gene: TRBD2
v_gene: TRBV27
abundance: NA
j_gene: TRBJ2-1
CDR3aa: CASSTRLAGGDNEQFF
CDR3nt: TGTGCCAGCAGTACCCGACTAGCGGGAGGAGACAATGAGCAGTTCTTC

d_gene: TRBD2
v_gene: TRBV9
abundance: NA
j_gene: TRBJ2-3
CDR3aa: CASSLTSGAPAETQYF
CDR3nt: TGTGCCAGCAGTCTTACTAGCGGGGCCCCGGCGGAAACGCAGTATTTT

d_gene: TRBD1
v_gene: TRBV13
abundance: NA
j_gene: TRBJ2-7
CDR3aa: CATTGTGSYEQYF
CDR3nt: TGTGCCACCACCGGGACAGGAAGCTACGAGCAGTACTTC

d_gene: NA
v_gene: TRBV9
abundance: NA
j_gene: TRBJ2-1
CDR3aa: CASSVALKLDEQFF
CDR3nt: TGTGCCAGCAGCGTAGCACTGAAATTGGATGAGCAGTTCTTC

d_gene: TRBD2
v_gene: TRBV30
abundance: NA
j_gene: TRBJ2-5
CDR3aa: CAWSALTAGGTAYGTQYF
CDR3nt: TGTGCCTGGAGTGCCCTTACAGCGGGGGGGACCGCATATGGGACCCAGTACTTC

d_gene: NA
v_gene: TRBV25-1
abundance: NA
j_gene: TRBJ2-7
CDR3aa: CASSEYRGDEQYF
CDR3nt: TGTGCCAGCAGTGAATATAGGGGCGACGAGCAGTACTTC

d_gene: TRBD2
v_gene: TRBV28
abundance: NA
j_gene: TRBJ2-1
CDR3aa: CAPTAERLALSYNEQFF
CDR3nt: TGTGCCCCGACCGCCGAAAGACTAGCGCTTTCCTACAATGAGCAGTTCTTC

d_gene: NA
v_gene: TRBV7-2
abundance: NA
j_gene: TRBJ2-1
CDR3aa: CASSLDPGQVPFF
CDR3nt: TGTGCCAGCAGCTTAGACCCAGGACAAGTGCCGTTCTTC

d_gene: NA
v_gene: TRBV15
abundance: once
j_gene: TRBJ1-5
CDR3aa: CATSRGRGSDQPQHF
CDR3nt: TGTGCCACCAGCAGAGGCAGGGGATCGGATCAGCCCCAGCATTTT

d_gene: NA
v_gene: TRBV19
abundance: few
j_gene: TRBJ1-2
CDR3aa: CASSFRTGAFAF
CDR3nt: TGTGCCAGTAGTTTCCGGACGGGAGCATTTGCCTTC

d_gene: TRBD1
v_gene: TRBV6-1
abundance: NA
j_gene: TRBJ1-1
CDR3aa: CASSFNRGGEAFF
CDR3nt: TGTGCCAGCAGTTTCAACAGGGGAGGTGAAGCTTTCTTT

d_gene: NA
v_gene: TRBV28
abundance: NA
j_gene: TRBJ1-5
CDR3aa: CASSLPPYSQGYNQPQHF
CDR3nt: TGTGCCAGCAGTTTACCCCCCTACTCCCAGGGTTACAATCAGCCCCAGCATTTT

d_gene: TRBD1
v_gene: TRBV28
abundance: NA
j_gene: TRBJ2-1
CDR3aa: CASSLLYRGQIANEQFF
CDR3nt: TGTGCCAGCAGTTTATTGTACAGGGGGCAGATAGCAAATGAGCAGTTCTTC

d_gene: NA
v_gene: TRBV6-7
abundance: NA
j_gene: TRBJ1-1
CDR3aa: CASSFSWCYRVSEAFF
CDR3nt: TGTGCCAGCAGTTTCAGTTGGTGTTACAGGGTAAGTGAAGCTTTCTTT

d_gene: NA
v_gene: TRBV5-1
abundance: NA
j_gene: TRBJ1-4
CDR3aa: CASSLYSGGGNEKLFF
CDR3nt: TGCGCCAGCAGCTTGTACTCTGGTGGGGGGAATGAAAAACTGTTTTTT

d_gene: TRBD2
v_gene: TRBV10-1
abundance: NA
j_gene: TRBJ2-7
CDR3aa: CASKASGGPYEQYF
CDR3nt: TGCGCCAGCAAAGCTAGCGGGGGCCCCTACGAGCAGTACTTC

d_gene: TRBD1
v_gene: TRBV10-2
abundance: NA
j_gene: TRBJ1-2
CDR3aa: CASSESRTGGNYGYTF
CDR3nt: TGCGCCAGCAGTGAATCGAGGACAGGGGGAAACTATGGCTACACCTTC

d_gene: NA
v_gene: TRBV28
abundance: few
j_gene: TRBJ2-3
CDR3aa: CASSRGSSTDTQYF
CDR3nt: TGTGCCAGCAGCCGGGGTTCTAGCACAGATACGCAGTATTTT

d_gene: NA
v_gene: TRBV2
abundance: few
j_gene: TRBJ1-5
CDR3aa: CASSEEGGANQPQHF
CDR3nt: TGTGCCAGCAGTGAAGAGGGTGGGGCCAATCAGCCCCAGCATTTT

d_gene: TRBD1
v_gene: TRBV7-6
abundance: NA
j_gene: TRBJ2-7
CDR3aa: CASSLGQGRSYEQYF
CDR3nt: TGTGCCAGCAGCTTAGGACAGGGTCGTTCCTACGAGCAGTACTTC

d_gene: NA
v_gene: TRBV4-1
abundance: NA
j_gene: TRBJ2-7
CDR3aa: CASSRSPGVENYEQYF
CDR3nt: TGCGCCAGCAGCCGTAGCCCAGGGGTCGAGAACTACGAGCAGTACTTC

d_gene: NA
v_gene: TRBV4-1
abundance: NA
j_gene: TRBJ2-5
CDR3aa: CASSQSGSAQETQYF
CDR3nt: TGCGCCAGCAGCCAGTCGGGGAGCGCGCAAGAGACCCAGTACTTC

d_gene: TRBD1
v_gene: TRBV2
abundance: NA
j_gene: TRBJ1-2
CDR3aa: CASSDRGLYGYTF
CDR3nt: TGTGCCAGCAGTGACAGGGGGCTCTATGGCTACACCTTC

d_gene: NA
v_gene: TRBV6-5
abundance: NA
j_gene: TRBJ1-2
CDR3aa: CASSLTALYGYTF
CDR3nt: TGTGCCAGCAGTTTGACAGCCCTTTATGGCTACACCTTC

d_gene: TRBD2
v_gene: TRBV18
abundance: once
j_gene: TRBJ2-7
CDR3aa: CASSLRGGEYEQYF
CDR3nt: TGTGCCAGCTCACTTCGGGGAGGGGAATACGAGCAGTACTTC

d_gene: TRBD1
v_gene: TRBV7-6
abundance: NA
j_gene: TRBJ1-2
CDR3aa: CASGDRDYGYTF
CDR3nt: TGTGCCAGCGGGGACAGGGATTATGGCTACACCTTC

d_gene: NA
v_gene: TRBV18
abundance: NA
j_gene: TRBJ1-1
CDR3aa: CASSPSIGNTEAFF
CDR3nt: TGTGCCAGCTCACCAAGCATTGGGAACACTGAAGCTTTCTTT

d_gene: TRBD1
v_gene: TRBV18
abundance: once
j_gene: TRBJ1-1
CDR3aa: CASSPPTGGPTTEAFF
CDR3nt: TGTGCCAGCTCACCACCAACAGGGGGCCCGACCACTGAAGCTTTCTTT

d_gene: NA
v_gene: TRBV15
abundance: NA
j_gene: TRBJ1-5
CDR3aa: CATSGGADRNQPQHF
CDR3nt: TGTGCCACCAGCGGGGGGGCCGACCGCAATCAGCCCCAGCATTTT

d_gene: TRBD1
v_gene: TRBV2
abundance: NA
j_gene: TRBJ1-1
CDR3aa: CASSGQGGGTEAFF
CDR3nt: TGTGCCAGCAGTGGACAGGGTGGAGGTACTGAAGCTTTCTTT

d_gene: NA
v_gene: TRBV14
abundance: NA
j_gene: TRBJ1-1
CDR3aa: CASSQDWGRVKNTEAFF
CDR3nt: TGTGCCAGCAGCCAAGATTGGGGCAGGGTAAAGAACACTGAAGCTTTCTTT

d_gene: TRBD1
v_gene: TRBV6-5
abundance: NA
j_gene: TRBJ1-2
CDR3aa: CASSLGQGAYGYTF
CDR3nt: TGTGCCAGCAGCCTTGGACAGGGGGCCTATGGCTACACCTTC

d_gene: NA
v_gene: TRBV27
abundance: NA
j_gene: TRBJ1-2
CDR3aa: CASSLFRGYYGYTF
CDR3nt: TGTGCCAGCAGTTTATTCAGGGGCTACTATGGCTACACCTTC

d_gene: NA
v_gene: TRBV29-1
abundance: NA
j_gene: TRBJ2-2
CDR3aa: CSVVAPNTGELFF
CDR3nt: TGCAGCGTTGTAGCGCCTAACACCGGGGAGCTGTTTTTT

d_gene: NA
v_gene: TRBV11-2
abundance: NA
j_gene: TRBJ2-3
CDR3aa: CASSSGRRADTQYF
CDR3nt: TGTGCCAGCAGCTCGGGCCGCAGGGCAGATACGCAGTATTTT

d_gene: NA
v_gene: TRBV6-6
abundance: NA
j_gene: TRBJ2-3
CDR3aa: CASSYDRAGDTQYF
CDR3nt: TGTGCCAGCAGTTACGACAGGGCGGGGGATACGCAGTATTTT